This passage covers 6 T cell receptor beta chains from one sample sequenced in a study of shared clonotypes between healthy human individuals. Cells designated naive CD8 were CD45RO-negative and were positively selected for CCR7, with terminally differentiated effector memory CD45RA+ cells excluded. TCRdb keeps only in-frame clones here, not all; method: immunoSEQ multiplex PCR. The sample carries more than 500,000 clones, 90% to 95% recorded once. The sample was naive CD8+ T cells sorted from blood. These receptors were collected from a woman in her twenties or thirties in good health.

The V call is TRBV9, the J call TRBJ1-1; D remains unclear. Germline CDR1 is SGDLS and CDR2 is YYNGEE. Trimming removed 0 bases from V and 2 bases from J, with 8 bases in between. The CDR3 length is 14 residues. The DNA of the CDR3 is TGTGCCAGCAGCGTAGTCCGTGGAAACACTGAAGCTTTCTTT. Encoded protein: CASSVVRGNTEAFF.

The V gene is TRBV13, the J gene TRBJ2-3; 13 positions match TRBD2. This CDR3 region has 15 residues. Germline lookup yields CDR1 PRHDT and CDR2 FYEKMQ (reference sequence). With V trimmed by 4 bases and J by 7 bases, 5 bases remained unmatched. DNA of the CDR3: TGTGCCAGCAGCTGGGGACTAGCGGGAAGGAATACGCAGTATTTT. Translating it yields CASSWGLAGRNTQYF.

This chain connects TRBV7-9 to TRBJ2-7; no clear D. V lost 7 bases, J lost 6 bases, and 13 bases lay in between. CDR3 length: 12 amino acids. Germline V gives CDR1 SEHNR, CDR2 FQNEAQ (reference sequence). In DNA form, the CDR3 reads TGTGCCAGCACAAACATCCCCTCCGAGCAGTACTTC. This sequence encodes CASTNIPSEQYF.

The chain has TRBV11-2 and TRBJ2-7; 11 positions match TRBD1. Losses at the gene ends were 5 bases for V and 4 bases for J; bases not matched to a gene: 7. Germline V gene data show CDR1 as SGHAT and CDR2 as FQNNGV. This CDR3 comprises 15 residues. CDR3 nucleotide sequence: TGTGCCAGCAGCATACCGGGACAGGGGGTATACGAGCAGTACTTC. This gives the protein CASSIPGQGVYEQYF.

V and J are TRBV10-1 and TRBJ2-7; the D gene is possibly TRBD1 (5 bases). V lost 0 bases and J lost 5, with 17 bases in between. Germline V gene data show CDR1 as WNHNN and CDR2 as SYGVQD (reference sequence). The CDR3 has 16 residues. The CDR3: CASSESAQGPWNEQYF. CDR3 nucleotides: TGCGCCAGCAGTGAGTCGGCCCAGGGCCCGTGGAACGAGCAGTACTTC.

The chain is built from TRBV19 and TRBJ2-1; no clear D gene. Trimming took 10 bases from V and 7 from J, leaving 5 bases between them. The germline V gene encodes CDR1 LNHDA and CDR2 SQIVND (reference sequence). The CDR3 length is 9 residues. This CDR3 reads CAKRNEQFF. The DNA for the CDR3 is TGTGCCAAGAGGAATGAGCAGTTCTTC.